This T cell receptor (beta chain) was captured in a study of T cell responses to AZD1222 COVID-19 vaccine. Trimming took 4 bases from V and 7 from J, leaving 14 bases between them. The CDR3 runs 13 residues. Germline CDR1 is SGDLS and CDR2 is YYNGEE. The study, taken as a whole, reports: Donors were mostly white British, more females; clonal diversity possibly underestimated. Increases in Spike-specific TCR breadth and depth were seen after two AZD1222 doses. After the peak T cell response, and only then, were repertoires sampled. AZD1222 recipients seropositive at baseline numbered only five to seven.

Only in-frame clones appear in the TCRdb table, and some are missing; sequencing was by immunoSEQ multiplex PCR. The sample lists some 180,000 clones, 90% to 95% occurring once. Comments on this clone: Its antigen remains unidentified.

This receptor was obtained from an adult who received the AZD1222 COVID-19 vaccine. The sequences come from peripheral blood, collected 28 days after the second AZD1222 dose. The genes are TRBV9 and TRBJ1-1; D ambiguous. CDR3 residues: CASSSREGLEAFF. The CDR3 coding sequence is TGTGCCAGCAGCTCTCGAGAGGGCCTTGAAGCTTTCTTT.